Listed below are T cell receptor beta chains from one sample, sequenced in a study of shared clonotypes between healthy human individuals. Using immunoSEQ multiplex PCR, the repertoire was profiled, and TCRdb retains in-frame clones only, with some absent. Of about 2.3 million clones in the sample, more than 85% were seen once. The specimen sequenced was naive CD4+ T cells from PBMCs. The receptor set was obtained from a man aged 18 to 29 in good health. Some clones in this sample may be carry-over from other donors' samples. CDR3s include the opening cysteine and the closing phenylalanine or tryptophan. The D gene is left open where the match is weak. Rows may omit the clone size; those that give it use once, few, many or a size class.

abundance | j_gene | len | d_gene | v_gene | CDR3nt | CDR3aa
. | TRBJ2-1 | 14 | . | TRBV5-4 | TGTGCCAGCAGCTTGGCGGGACTCTCAAATGAGCAGTTCTTC | CASSLAGLSNEQFF
. | TRBJ2-7 | 16 | . | TRBV4-1 | TGCGCCAGCAGCCAAGGGGGCTGGACAACTACTTACGAGCAGTACTTC | CASSQGGWTTTYEQYF
. | TRBJ2-3 | 15 | . | TRBV6-1 | TGTGCCAGCAGTGAATATCTAGGCGGCGGGGATACGCAGTATTTT | CASSEYLGGGDTQYF
. | TRBJ1-2 | 13 | . | TRBV28 | TGTGCCAGCAGTTTGCACAGGAACTATGGCTACACCTTC | CASSLHRNYGYTF
. | TRBJ1-1 | 14 | . | TRBV7-3 | TGTGCCAGCAGCTTGACCCCGGGAGTCACTGAAGCTTTCTTT | CASSLTPGVTEAFF
once | TRBJ1-5 | 18 | TRBD1 | TRBV19 | TGTGCCAGTAGTATAGGCCGACGGGGGACAGGCCGAAATCAGCCCCAGCATTTT | CASSIGRRGTGRNQPQHF
. | TRBJ2-5 | 14 | TRBD1 | TRBV28 | TGTGCCAGCAGTCAGACAGGGGTGGAGGAGACCCAGTACTTC | CASSQTGVEETQYF
. | TRBJ2-1 | 15 | . | TRBV19 | TGTGCCAGTAGTATGGAGGGGGGGGCCTACAATGAGCAGTTCTTC | CASSMEGGAYNEQFF
. | TRBJ2-2 | 20 | TRBD2 | TRBV7-3 | TGTGCCAGCAGCTTCCGGCGAGAGGGTAGCGGGGACCCCGAGACCGGGGAGCTGTTTTTT | CASSFRREGSGDPETGELFF
. | TRBJ2-5 | 14 | TRBD1 | TRBV30 | TGTGCCTGGATCCGACAGGGGGCGAGAGAGACCCAGTACTTC | CAWIRQGARETQYF